Only a few counts were recorded for the clone carrying this T cell receptor beta chain. Next came a second PCR, run for about 6 to 11 cycles, which used a sample-barcoded 5' primer along with a J-beta primer mix. TCRdb re-analysed the 5' RACE reads in MiXCR, keeping a single row per CDR3 protein. The sample shows fewer than 900,000 distinct CDR3 sequences, roughly 50% of them seen only once. This entry comes from a study of blood T cells in healthy people across ages. This CDR3 has 16 amino acids. Trimming removed 0 bases from V and 2 bases from J; junction bases left unmatched: 6. Germline CDR1 reads SGHTA; CDR2 reads FQGNSA.

Sample: blood. The chain uses TRBV7-2 and TRBJ2-5; 7 bases are shared with TRBD2. The sequence came from a woman aged 55-69 years in good health. This CDR3 is CASSLASGGGQETQYF. In nucleotides, the CDR3 is TGTGCCAGCAGCTTAGCGTCGGGAGGCGGTCAAGAGACCCAGTACTTC.